This T cell receptor (beta chain) was retrieved from a study of blood T cell repertoires in COVID-19. Study overall: Specimens from acute and convalescent COVID-19 originated in the United States, Italy and Spain. PBMCs, B-cell-depleted T cells, or T cells provided the cDNA or gDNA that made up the material.

In this sample, this clone turned up once. Germline CDR1 reads SNHLY; CDR2 reads FYNNEI. The V end lost 7 bases, the J end lost 0 bases, and 25 bases lay between the germline ends. The CDR3 runs to 19 residues. In the study's own analysis: It was from reference gene primer amplification that nucleated cell counts were estimated. Here immunoSEQ multiplex PCR was the method, and the copy in TCRdb shows in-frame clones only, minus some. That table is the source of V, J and clone size, and D and trimming were worked out from the DNA. This sample carries approximately 130,000 clones, just under 85% of them seen once, and the ten largest clones take roughly 13%.

The chain uses TRBV2 and TRBJ1-3; D is possibly TRBD1 (5 bases). This TCR came from a human donor in a cohort sampled during active COVID-19. Material for sequencing was peripheral blood. CDR3 residues: CASTATPRTSRFSGNTIYF. The CDR3, as DNA: TGTGCCAGCACCGCGACTCCTAGGACATCCCGATTCTCTGGAAACACCATATATTTT.